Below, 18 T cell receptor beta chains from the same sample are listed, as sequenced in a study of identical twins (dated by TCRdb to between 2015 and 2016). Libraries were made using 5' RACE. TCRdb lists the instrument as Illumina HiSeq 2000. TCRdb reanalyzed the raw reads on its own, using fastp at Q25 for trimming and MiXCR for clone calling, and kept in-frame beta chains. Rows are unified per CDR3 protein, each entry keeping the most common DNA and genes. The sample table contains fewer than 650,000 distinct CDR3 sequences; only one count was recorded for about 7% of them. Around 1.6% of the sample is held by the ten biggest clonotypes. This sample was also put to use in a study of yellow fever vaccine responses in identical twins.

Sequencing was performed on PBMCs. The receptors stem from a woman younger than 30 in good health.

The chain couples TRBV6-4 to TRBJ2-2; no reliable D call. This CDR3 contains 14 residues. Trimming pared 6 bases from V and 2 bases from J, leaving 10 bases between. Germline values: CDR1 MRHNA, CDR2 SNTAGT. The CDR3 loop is CASRGFFNTGELFF. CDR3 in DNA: TGTGCCAGCAGGGGGTTTTTCAACACCGGGGAGCTGTTTTTT.

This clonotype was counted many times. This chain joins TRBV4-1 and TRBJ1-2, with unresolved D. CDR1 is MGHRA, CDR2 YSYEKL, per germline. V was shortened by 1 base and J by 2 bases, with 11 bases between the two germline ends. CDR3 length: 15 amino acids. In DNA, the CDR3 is TGCGCCAGCAGCCAAGTTCTAGCAGAGAACTATGGCTACACCTTC. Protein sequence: CASSQVLAENYGYTF.

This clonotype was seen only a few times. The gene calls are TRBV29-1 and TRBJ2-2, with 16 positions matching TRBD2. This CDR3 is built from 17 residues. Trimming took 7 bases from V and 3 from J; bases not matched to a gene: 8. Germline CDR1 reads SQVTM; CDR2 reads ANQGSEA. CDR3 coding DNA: TGCAGCGCCTCGGGACTAGCGGGAGGGCGCGACACCGGGGAGCTGTTTTTT. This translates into CSASGLAGGRDTGELFF.

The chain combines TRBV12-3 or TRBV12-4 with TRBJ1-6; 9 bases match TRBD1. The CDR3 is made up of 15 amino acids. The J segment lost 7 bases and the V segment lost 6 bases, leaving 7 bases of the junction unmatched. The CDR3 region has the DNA TGTGCCAGCAGATGGGGTGGGACAGGGAATTCACCCCTCCACTTT. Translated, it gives CASRWGGTGNSPLHF.

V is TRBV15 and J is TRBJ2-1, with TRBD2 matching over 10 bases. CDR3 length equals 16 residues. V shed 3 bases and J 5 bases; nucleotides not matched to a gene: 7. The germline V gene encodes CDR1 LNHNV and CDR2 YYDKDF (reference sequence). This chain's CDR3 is CATSRLAGEGDNEQFF. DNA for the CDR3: TGTGCCACCAGCAGGCTAGCGGGAGAGGGGGACAATGAGCAGTTCTTC.

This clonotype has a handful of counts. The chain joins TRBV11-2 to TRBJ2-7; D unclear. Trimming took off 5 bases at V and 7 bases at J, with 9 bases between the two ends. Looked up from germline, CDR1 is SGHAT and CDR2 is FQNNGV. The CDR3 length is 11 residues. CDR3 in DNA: TGTGCCAGCAGCCTCAGTGAGGAGCAGTACTTC. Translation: CASSLSEEQYF.

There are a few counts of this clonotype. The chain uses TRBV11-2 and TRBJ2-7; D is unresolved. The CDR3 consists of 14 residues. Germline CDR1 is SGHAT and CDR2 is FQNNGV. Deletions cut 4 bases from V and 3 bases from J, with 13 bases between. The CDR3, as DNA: TGTGCCAGCAGCTCAATTGAACTAATCTACGAGCAGTACGTC. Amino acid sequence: CASSSIELIYEQYV.

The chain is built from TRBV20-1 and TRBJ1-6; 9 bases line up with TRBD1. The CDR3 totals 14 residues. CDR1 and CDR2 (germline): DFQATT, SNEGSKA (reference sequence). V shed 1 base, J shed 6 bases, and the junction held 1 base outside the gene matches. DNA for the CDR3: TGCAGTGCTAGAGGGACAGGGGTTAATTCACCCCTCCACTTT. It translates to CSARGTGVNSPLHF.

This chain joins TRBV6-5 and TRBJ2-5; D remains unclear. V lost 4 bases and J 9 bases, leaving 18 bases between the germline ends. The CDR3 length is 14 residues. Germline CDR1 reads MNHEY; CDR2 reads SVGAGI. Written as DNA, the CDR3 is TGTGCCAGCAGTTCTCAGCTACCGCCGCGTCCCCAGTACTTC. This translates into CASSSQLPPRPQYF.

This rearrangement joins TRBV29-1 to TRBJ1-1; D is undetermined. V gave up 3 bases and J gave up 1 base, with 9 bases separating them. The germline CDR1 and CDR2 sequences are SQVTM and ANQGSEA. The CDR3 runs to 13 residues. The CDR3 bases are TGCAGCGTTGAGGCACTACGGAACACTGAAGCTTTCTTT. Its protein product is CSVEALRNTEAFF.

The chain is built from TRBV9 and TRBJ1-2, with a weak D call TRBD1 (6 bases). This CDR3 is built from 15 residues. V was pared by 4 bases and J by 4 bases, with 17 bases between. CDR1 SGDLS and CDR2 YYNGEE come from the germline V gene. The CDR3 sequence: CASSQRDKYTYGYTF. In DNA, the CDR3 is TGTGCCAGCAGCCAACGGGACAAATACACCTATGGCTACACCTTC.

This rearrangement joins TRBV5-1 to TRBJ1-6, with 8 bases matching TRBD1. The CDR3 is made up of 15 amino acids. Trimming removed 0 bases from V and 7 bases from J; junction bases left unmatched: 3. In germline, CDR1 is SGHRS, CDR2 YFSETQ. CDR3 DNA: TGCGCCAGCAGCTTGGGCGGACAGGGAAATTCACCCCTCCACTTT. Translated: CASSLGGQGNSPLHF.

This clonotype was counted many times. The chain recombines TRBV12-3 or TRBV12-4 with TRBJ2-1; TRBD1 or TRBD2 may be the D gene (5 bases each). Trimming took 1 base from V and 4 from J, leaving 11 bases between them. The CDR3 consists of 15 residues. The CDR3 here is CASSLGGGGYNEQFF. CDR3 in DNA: TGTGCCAGCAGTTTAGGGGGTGGGGGTTACAATGAGCAGTTCTTC.

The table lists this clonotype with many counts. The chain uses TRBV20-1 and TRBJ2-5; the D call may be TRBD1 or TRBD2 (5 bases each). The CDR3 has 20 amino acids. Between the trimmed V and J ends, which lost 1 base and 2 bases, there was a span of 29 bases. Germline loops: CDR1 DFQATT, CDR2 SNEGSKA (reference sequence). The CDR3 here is CSARGWGMERTGKLQETQYF. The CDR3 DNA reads TGCAGTGCTAGAGGGTGGGGGATGGAAAGAACTGGGAAACTACAAGAGACCCAGTACTTC.

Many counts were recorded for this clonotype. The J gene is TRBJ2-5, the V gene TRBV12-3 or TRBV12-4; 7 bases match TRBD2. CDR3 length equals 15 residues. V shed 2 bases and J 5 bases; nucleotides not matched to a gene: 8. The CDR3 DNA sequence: TGTGCCAGCAGTTTATTTTTTAGCGGGCGGGAGACCCAGTACTTC. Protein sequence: CASSLFFSGRETQYF.

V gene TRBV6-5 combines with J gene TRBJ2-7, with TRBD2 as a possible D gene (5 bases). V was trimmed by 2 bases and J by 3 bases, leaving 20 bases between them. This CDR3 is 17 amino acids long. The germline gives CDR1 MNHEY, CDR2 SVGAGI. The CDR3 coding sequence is TGTGCCAGCAGTTACCGCCCCCTAAGCGGACCCAACTACGAGCAGTACTTC. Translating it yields CASSYRPLSGPNYEQYF.

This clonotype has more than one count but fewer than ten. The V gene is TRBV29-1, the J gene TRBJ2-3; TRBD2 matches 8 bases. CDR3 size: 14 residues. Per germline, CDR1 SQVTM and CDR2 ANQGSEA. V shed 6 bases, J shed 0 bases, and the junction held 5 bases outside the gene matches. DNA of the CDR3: TGCAGCGTCCGAGCGGGGGCCAGCACAGATACGCAGTATTTT. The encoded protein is CSVRAGASTDTQYF.

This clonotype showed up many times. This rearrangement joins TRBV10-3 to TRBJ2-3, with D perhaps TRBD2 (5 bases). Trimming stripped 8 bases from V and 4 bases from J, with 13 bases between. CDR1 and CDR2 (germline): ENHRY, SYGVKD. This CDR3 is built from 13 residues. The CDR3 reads CAIGSRAADTQYF. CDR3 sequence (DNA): TGTGCCATCGGCTCTAGAGCGGCAGATACGCAGTATTTT.